The T cell receptor (beta chain) described here comes from a study of Ad26.COV2.S vaccination and SARS-CoV-2 variants. Treatment denoted: approximately 18 received Ad26.COV2.S at low or high dose, single or two shots; about 5 received placebo; per-sample allocation not given. Samples came from day 63 after the first vaccine or placebo injection. This CDR3 has 17 residues. Germline assignment: CDR1 SNHLY and CDR2 FYNNEI. The trim removed 6 bases at V and 1 base at J, leaving 11 bases unmatched. Some clones are missing from TCRdb's copy, which holds only in-frame ones; the method was immunoSEQ multiplex PCR. The table has 380,000 or so clones, 85% to 90% seen once.

The receptor was isolated from a person aged 18-60 years who received the Ad26.COV2.S COVID-19 vaccine or a placebo. V usage is TRBV2 and J usage is TRBJ2-3; 9 nucleotides line up with TRBD2. Sample: peripheral blood, taken in a trial of Ad26.COV2.S vaccine versus placebo. CDR3 DNA: TGTGCCAGCAGAGGAACGGGACTAGCTAGTCGCACAGATACGCAGTATTTT. Its translation: CASRGTGLASRTDTQYF. Drawing the rest from reference TRBV2 and TRBJ2-3, the complete variable domain is EPEVTQTPSHQVTQMGQEVILRCVPISNHLYFYWYRQILGQKVEFLVSFYNNEISEKSEIFDDQFSVERPDGSNFTLKIRSTKLEDSAMYFCASRGTGLASRTDTQYFGPGTRLTVL.